This T cell receptor (beta chain) was captured in a study of blood T cells in healthy people across ages. The CDR3 has 15 amino acids. The germline V and J ends were trimmed by 0 bases and 4 bases, with 13 bases remaining between them. Germline V CDR1 and CDR2: SGHRS, YFSETQ. This clonotype was observed a handful of times. A second PCR, run for roughly 7 to 12 cycles, used a sample-barcoded 5' primer plus a J-beta primer mix. At least 2.5 million CDR3-containing paired-end reads were obtained per sample. TCRdb redid the calling of the 5' RACE reads with MiXCR, one entry per CDR3 protein. The data show 580,000 or so distinct CDR3 sequences, under 55% seen once.

This TCR was recovered from a man aged 80 or over in good health. Sample: blood. This sequence joins TRBV5-1 and TRBJ1-1; perhaps TRBD1 as D (6 bases). CDR3 region: CASSLAGGQGTEAFF. CDR3 nucleotides: TGCGCCAGCAGCTTGGCCGGGGGCCAAGGCACTGAAGCTTTCTTT.